This passage covers 25 T cell receptor beta chains from one sample sequenced in a study of T cell changes during pregnancy in multiple sclerosis. Some clones are missing from TCRdb's copy, which holds only in-frame ones; the method was immunoSEQ multiplex PCR. The sample carries 90,000 or so clones, 85% to 95% recorded once. This specimen was peripheral blood, taken before pregnancy. Receptors originate from a female donor with multiple sclerosis, enrolled in a pregnancy study.

This chain's CDR3 is CASSQIKRGTYEQYF. In DNA form, the CDR3 reads TGCGCCAGCAGCCAAATCAAGCGGGGGACCTACGAGCAGTACTTC. The chain recombines TRBV4-1 with TRBJ2-7, with 8 nucleotides matching TRBD2. The CDR3 runs 15 residues. CDR1 is MGHRA, CDR2 YSYEKL, per germline. V was clipped by 2 bases and J by 2 bases; unmatched bases: 5.

The chain has TRBV7-8 and TRBJ1-6; unclear D gene. Germline lookup yields CDR1 SGHVS and CDR2 FQNEAQ. The CDR3 totals 18 residues. Trimming removed 4 bases from V and 8 bases from J, with 24 bases in between. CDR3 residues: CASSSWTSNEDLYSPLHF. As DNA, the CDR3 is TGTGCCAGCAGCTCCTGGACTAGCAACGAAGACCTTTATTCACCCCTCCACTTT.

The rearrangement links TRBV2 to TRBJ1-6; D unresolved. Trimming removed 4 bases from V and 4 bases from J, with 11 bases in between. The CDR3 extends over 15 amino acids. Germline V gene data show CDR1 as SNHLY and CDR2 as FYNNEI. The CDR3 bases are TGTGCCAGCAGTGGTCTTGCGGAATATAATTCACCCCTCCACTTT. As protein: CASSGLAEYNSPLHF.

This clone was observed once. The chain joins TRBV7-2 to TRBJ2-3, with TRBD2 identical over 8 bases. The CDR3 sequence is 15 residues long. The V gene end was trimmed by 5 bases and the J gene end by 4 bases; junction bases not matched to a gene: 8. Germline V gives CDR1 SGHTA, CDR2 FQGNSA. CDR3 loop: CASSPAGARADTQYF. CDR3 in DNA: TGTGCCAGCAGCCCAGCGGGAGCCCGCGCAGATACGCAGTATTTT.

The chain links TRBV11-2 to TRBJ2-3; D possibly corresponds to TRBD1 (5 bases). The CDR3 loop spans 15 amino acids. CDR1 and CDR2 (germline): SGHAT, FQNNGV. Trimming removed 5 bases at V and 2 bases at J, with 14 bases between. This CDR3 is CASSPTPGYTDTQYF. The DNA for the CDR3 is TGTGCCAGCAGCCCCACCCCAGGGTACACAGATACGCAGTATTTT.

This clone showed up just a few times. This sequence joins TRBV7-2 and TRBJ1-5; 7 bases fit TRBD1. V shed 6 bases and J 6 bases; nucleotides not matched to a gene: 5. The CDR3 consists of 13 residues. In germline, CDR1 is SGHTA, CDR2 FQGNSA. CDR3 sequence (DNA): TGTGCCAGCAGATCAGGGGGATCTCAGCCCCAGCATTTT. Its translation is CASRSGGSQPQHF.

This chain joins TRBV19 and TRBJ1-1; maybe TRBD1 (5 bases). Germline V lookup: CDR1 LNHDA, CDR2 SQIVND (reference sequence). This CDR3 contains 15 residues. The V end lost 2 bases, the J end lost 2 bases, and 12 bases lay between the germline ends. Here the CDR3 DNA reads TGTGCCAGTAGTATAAAGGGGTACGGCAACACTGAAGCTTTCTTT. Amino acid sequence: CASSIKGYGNTEAFF.

This clone was counted a single time. The CDR3 here is CASSVGTASAYGYTF. The CDR3 DNA reads TGTGCCAGCAGCGTTGGGACAGCGTCGGCTTATGGCTACACCTTC. The V gene is TRBV9, the J gene TRBJ1-2; 7 nucleotides line up with TRBD1. Germline V CDR1 and CDR2: SGDLS, YYNGEE. After removal of 2 bases from V and 5 bases from J, the junction contained 9 bases not matched to a gene. The length of the CDR3 is 15 residues.

The chain links TRBV5-1 to TRBJ2-7; 9 bases match TRBD2. Unmatched junction bases numbered 11, after V lost 0 bases and J lost 7 bases. CDR1 and CDR2 (germline): SGHRS, YFSETQ. This CDR3 region has 16 residues. CDR3 region: CASSLAGTSFGGEQYF. CDR3 DNA: TGCGCCAGCAGCTTGGCCGGGACTAGCTTCGGCGGGGAGCAGTACTTC.

This clone was counted only a few times. The CDR3 coding sequence is TGTGCCAGCTCGTCTAGCGGATACGAGCAGTACTTC. Its translation is CASSSSGYEQYF. The V and J genes are TRBV18 and TRBJ2-7, with 7 bases lining up with TRBD2. Trimming at V came to 6 bases and at J to 4 bases, leaving 3 bases not matched to a gene. Germline V gene lookup returns CDR1 KGHSH and CDR2 LQKENI. The CDR3 is 12 amino acids.

V and J are TRBV2 and TRBJ2-5; 7 nucleotides agree with TRBD2. With 1 base clipped from V and 5 bases from J, the junction kept 4 bases outside the gene matches. The V gene's germline CDR1 is SNHLY and CDR2 FYNNEI. CDR3 length equals 14 residues. CDR3 nucleotides: TGTGCCAGCAGTGAAGGTACCGGGAGGGAGACCCAGTACTTC. Translating gives CASSEGTGRETQYF.

The chain links TRBV19 to TRBJ2-1; 13 bases align to TRBD2. V trimming: 3 bases; J trimming: 8 bases; junction bases outside the gene matches: 4. This CDR3 has 15 amino acids. From germline, CDR1 is LNHDA and CDR2 SQIVND (reference sequence). CDR3 sequence reads: CASSISLAGGYEQFF. CDR3 bases: TGTGCCAGTAGTATTTCACTAGCGGGAGGGTATGAGCAGTTCTTC.

The rearrangement links TRBV7-9 to TRBJ2-1, with D possibly matching TRBD1 (5 bases). V dropped 0 bases and J dropped 4 bases, with 7 bases sitting between them. Germline-derived CDR1 and CDR2 are SEHNR and FQNEAQ (reference sequence). CDR3 size: 14 residues. CDR3 region: CASSLAREYNEQFF. In DNA, the CDR3 is TGTGCCAGCAGCTTAGCCAGGGAATACAATGAGCAGTTCTTC.

The genes are TRBV9 and TRBJ2-1; the match to TRBD1 covers 9 bases. Germline V CDR1 and CDR2: SGDLS, YYNGEE. The CDR3 length is 17 residues. Trimming took 0 bases from V and 5 from J; bases not matched to a gene: 9. CDR3 region: CASSVGTRDRVHNEQFF. In DNA form, the CDR3 reads TGTGCCAGCAGCGTAGGGACTCGGGACAGGGTTCACAATGAGCAGTTCTTC.

J is TRBJ1-1 and V is TRBV27, with D possibly being TRBD1 (6 bases). The CDR3 spans 11 residues. The V end was cut by 4 bases, the J end by 11 bases, with 11 bases between. The germline CDR1 and CDR2 sequences are MNHEY and SMNVEV (reference sequence). The CDR3 sequence: CASSSRGSAFF. Here the CDR3 DNA reads TGTGCCAGCAGTTCGAGGGGGAGCGCTTTCTTT.

Here the CDR3 reads CASSLPGSSYEQYF. The DNA of the CDR3 is TGTGCCAGCAGTCTTCCGGGTTCTAGCTACGAGCAGTACTTC. The V and J genes are TRBV28 and TRBJ2-7; no clear D gene. Trimming shortened V by 5 bases and J by 3 bases, and 14 bases separated the two germline ends. The V gene's germline CDR1 is MDHEN and CDR2 SYDVKM. The CDR3 has 14 residues.

The gene calls are TRBV7-2 and TRBJ2-7, with 8 bases identical to TRBD2. The length of the CDR3 is 13 residues. J lost 4 bases, V lost 8 bases, and 7 bases had no gene match. Germline lookup yields CDR1 SGHTA and CDR2 FQGNSA. CDR3 bases: TGTGCCAGCGAAGCGGGAGTAGGGTACGAGCAGTACTTC. Amino acids: CASEAGVGYEQYF.

The chain carries TRBV12-5 and TRBJ2-6, with D unclear. CDR1 is LGHNT and CDR2 is FRNRAP in the germline V gene. V was trimmed by 6 bases and J by 0 bases, leaving 6 bases between them. The CDR3 spans 14 residues. CDR3: CASGPSSGANVLTF. CDR3 in DNA: TGTGCTAGTGGCCCTAGCTCTGGGGCCAACGTCCTGACTTTC.

V and J are TRBV7-3 and TRBJ2-1; D might be TRBD2 (6 bases). Germline loops: CDR1 SGHTA, CDR2 FQGTGA. The V end was cut by 4 bases, the J end by 8 bases, with 18 bases between. The CDR3 has 15 residues. In DNA, the CDR3 is TGTGCCAGCAGCTCCTCCGGGACCCCGGGGGATGAGCAGTTCTTC. Translating it yields CASSSSGTPGDEQFF.

This clone was seen only once. This rearrangement joins TRBV5-1 to TRBJ2-2; 10 bases align to TRBD2. V lost 2 bases to trimming and J lost 4 bases; unmatched junction nucleotides: 2. The germline CDR1 and CDR2 sequences are SGHRS and YFSETQ. CDR3 length: 15 residues. For the CDR3, the DNA is TGCGCCAGCAGCTTTAGCGGGGGGATCACCGGGGAGCTGTTTTTT. It codes for CASSFSGGITGELFF.

The chain uses TRBV15 and TRBJ1-4, with 7 positions matching TRBD1. J gave up 7 bases and V 3 bases, and 8 bases lay outside the gene matches. The V gene's germline CDR1 is LNHNV and CDR2 YYDKDF (reference sequence). The CDR3 is made up of 15 amino acids. The CDR3: CATSRETGAGEKLFF. DNA for the CDR3: TGTGCCACCAGCAGGGAAACAGGGGCCGGTGAAAAACTGTTTTTT. The full variable domain, with the rest looked up from reference TRBV15 and TRBJ1-4, is DAMVIQNPRYQVTQFGKPVTLSCSQTLNHNVMYWYQQKSSQAPKLLFHYYDKDFNNEADTPDNFQSRRPNTSFCFLDIRSPGLGDTAMYLCATSRETGAGEKLFFGSGTQLSVL.

V gene TRBV7-6 combines with J gene TRBJ2-7; D perhaps matches TRBD1 (6 bases). Germline-derived CDR1 and CDR2 are SGHVS and FNYEAQ. This CDR3 is 15 amino acids long. V was cut by 5 bases and J by 0 bases, with 14 bases left in between. The CDR3 sequence is CASSPEVDSSYEQYF. CDR3 nucleotides: TGTGCCAGCAGCCCCGAGGTGGACAGCTCCTACGAGCAGTACTTC.

This clone was detected only once. V is TRBV7-3 and J is TRBJ1-1, with no clear D. Trimming left V 3 bases short and J 1 base short, with 6 bases between. The germline gives CDR1 SGHTA, CDR2 FQGTGA. CDR3 size: 13 residues. Here the CDR3 DNA reads TGTGCCAGCAGCTTCCAGGAGAACACTGAAGCTTTCTTT. As protein: CASSFQENTEAFF.

To note about this clone: At one end, the junction sequence differs from germline, possibly due to a read error. This chain uses TRBV7-2 with TRBJ2-7, with a weak D call TRBD2 (5 bases). CDR3 length equals 14 residues. Germline lookup yields CDR1 SGHTA and CDR2 FQGNSA. In DNA, the CDR3 is TGTGCCAGCAGCTCCTGGTCGGGGTCCTCCGAGCAGTACTTC. Its protein product is CASSSWSGSSEQYF.

V usage is TRBV14 and J usage is TRBJ2-2; tentatively, D is TRBD2 (5 bases). Deletions cut 1 base from V and 5 bases from J, with 11 bases between. From germline, CDR1 is SGHDN and CDR2 FVKESK. The CDR3 totals 15 residues. The CDR3 spells CASSQGGGSTGELFF. Here the CDR3 DNA reads TGTGCCAGCAGCCAAGGTGGCGGGTCGACCGGGGAGCTGTTTTTT.